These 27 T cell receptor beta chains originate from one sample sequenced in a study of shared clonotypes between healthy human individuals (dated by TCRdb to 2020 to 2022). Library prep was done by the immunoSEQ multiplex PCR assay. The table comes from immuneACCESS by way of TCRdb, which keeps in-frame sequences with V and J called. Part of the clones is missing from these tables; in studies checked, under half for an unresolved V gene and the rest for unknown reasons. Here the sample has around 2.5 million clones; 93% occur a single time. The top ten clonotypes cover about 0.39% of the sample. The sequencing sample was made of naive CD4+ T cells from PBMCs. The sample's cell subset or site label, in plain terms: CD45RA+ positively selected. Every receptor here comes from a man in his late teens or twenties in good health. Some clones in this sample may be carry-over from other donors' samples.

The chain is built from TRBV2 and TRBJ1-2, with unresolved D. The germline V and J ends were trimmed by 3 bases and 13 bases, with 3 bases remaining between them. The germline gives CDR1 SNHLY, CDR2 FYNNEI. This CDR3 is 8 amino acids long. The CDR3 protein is CASSDGTF. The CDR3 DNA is TGTGCCAGCAGTGACGGCACCTTC.

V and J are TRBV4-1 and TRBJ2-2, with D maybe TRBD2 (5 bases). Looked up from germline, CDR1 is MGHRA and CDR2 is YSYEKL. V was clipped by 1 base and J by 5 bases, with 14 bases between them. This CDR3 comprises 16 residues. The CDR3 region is CASSQVMRGWTGELFF. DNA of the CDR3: TGCGCCAGCAGCCAAGTGATGAGAGGGTGGACCGGGGAGCTGTTTTTT.

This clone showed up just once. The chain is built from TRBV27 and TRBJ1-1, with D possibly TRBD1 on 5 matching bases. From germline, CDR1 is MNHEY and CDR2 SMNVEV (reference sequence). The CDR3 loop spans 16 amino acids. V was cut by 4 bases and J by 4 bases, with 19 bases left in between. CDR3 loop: CASSSPPGGWTTEAFF. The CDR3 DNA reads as TGTGCCAGCAGTTCCCCCCCTGGGGGGTGGACCACTGAAGCTTTCTTT.

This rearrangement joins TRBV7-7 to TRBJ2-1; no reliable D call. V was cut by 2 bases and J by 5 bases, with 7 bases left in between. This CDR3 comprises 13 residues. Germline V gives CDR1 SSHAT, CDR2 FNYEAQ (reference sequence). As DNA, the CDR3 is TGTGCCAGCAGCTTACAACGGAACAATGAGCAGTTCTTC. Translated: CASSLQRNNEQFF.

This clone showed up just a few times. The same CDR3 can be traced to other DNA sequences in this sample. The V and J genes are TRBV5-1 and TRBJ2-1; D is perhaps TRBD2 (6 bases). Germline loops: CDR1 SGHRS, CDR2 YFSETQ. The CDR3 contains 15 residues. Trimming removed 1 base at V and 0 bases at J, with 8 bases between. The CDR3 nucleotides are TGCGCCAGCAGCTTGACGACTAGCTCCTACAATGAGCAGTTCTTC. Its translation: CASSLTTSSYNEQFF. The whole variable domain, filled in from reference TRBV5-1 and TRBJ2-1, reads KAGVTQTPRYLIKTRGQQVTLSCSPISGHRSVSWYQQTPGQGLQFLFEYFSETQRNKGNFPGRFSGRQFSNSRSEMNVSTLELGDSALYLCASSLTTSSYNEQFFGPGTRLTVL.

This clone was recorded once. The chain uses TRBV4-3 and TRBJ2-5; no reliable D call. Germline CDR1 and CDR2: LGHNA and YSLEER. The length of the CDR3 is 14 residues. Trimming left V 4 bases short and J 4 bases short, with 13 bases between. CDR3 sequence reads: CASSRAQVGETQYF. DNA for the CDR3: TGCGCCAGCAGCCGGGCTCAGGTCGGAGAGACCCAGTACTTC.

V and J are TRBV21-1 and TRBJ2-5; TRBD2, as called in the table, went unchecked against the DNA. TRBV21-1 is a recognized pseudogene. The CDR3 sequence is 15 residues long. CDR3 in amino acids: CASSSSGRAGETQYF. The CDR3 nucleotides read TGTGCCAGCAGCAGTAGCGGGAGGGCCGGCGAGACCCAGTACTTC.

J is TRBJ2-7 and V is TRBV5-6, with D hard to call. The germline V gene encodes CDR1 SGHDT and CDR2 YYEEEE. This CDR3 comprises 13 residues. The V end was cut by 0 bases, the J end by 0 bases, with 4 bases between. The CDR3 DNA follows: TGTGCCAGCAGCTTGGCCCACTCCTACGAGCAGTACTTC. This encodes CASSLAHSYEQYF. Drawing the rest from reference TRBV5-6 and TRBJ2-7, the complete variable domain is DAGVTQSPTHLIKTRGQQVTLRCSPKSGHDTVSWYQQALGQGPQFIFQYYEEEERQRGNFPDRFSGHQFPNYSSELNVNALLLGDSALYLCASSLAHSYEQYFGPGTRLTVT.

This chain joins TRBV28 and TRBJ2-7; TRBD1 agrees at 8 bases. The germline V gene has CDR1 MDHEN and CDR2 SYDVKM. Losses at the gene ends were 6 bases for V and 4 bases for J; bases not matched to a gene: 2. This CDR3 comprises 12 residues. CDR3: CASRQGDYEQYF. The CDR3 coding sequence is TGTGCCAGCAGACAGGGGGATTACGAGCAGTACTTC.

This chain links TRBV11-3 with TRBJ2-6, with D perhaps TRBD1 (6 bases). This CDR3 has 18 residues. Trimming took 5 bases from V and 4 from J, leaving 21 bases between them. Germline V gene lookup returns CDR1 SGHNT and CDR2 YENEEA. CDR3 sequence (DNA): TGTGCCAGCAGCGCCGGCCAGGGGATTGCTCTGGGGGCCAACGTCCTGACTTTC. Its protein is CASSAGQGIALGANVLTF.

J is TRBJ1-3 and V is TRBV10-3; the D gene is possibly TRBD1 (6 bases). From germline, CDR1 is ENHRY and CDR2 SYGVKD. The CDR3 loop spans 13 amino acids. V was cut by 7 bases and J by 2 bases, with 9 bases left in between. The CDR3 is CAIKDSAGNTIYF. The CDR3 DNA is TGTGCCATCAAGGACAGTGCTGGAAACACCATATATTTT.

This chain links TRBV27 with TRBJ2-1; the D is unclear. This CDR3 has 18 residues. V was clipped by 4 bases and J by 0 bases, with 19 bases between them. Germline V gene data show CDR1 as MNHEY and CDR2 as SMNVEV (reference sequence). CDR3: CASSYRPTLRSSYNEQFF. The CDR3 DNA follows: TGTGCCAGCAGTTACCGGCCTACGTTAAGAAGCTCCTACAATGAGCAGTTCTTC.

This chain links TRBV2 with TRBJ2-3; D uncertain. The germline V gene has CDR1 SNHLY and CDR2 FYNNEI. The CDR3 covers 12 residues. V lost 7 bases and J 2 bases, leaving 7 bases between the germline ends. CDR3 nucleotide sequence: TGTGCCAGCAATCTCATCACAGATACGCAGTATTTT. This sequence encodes CASNLITDTQYF.

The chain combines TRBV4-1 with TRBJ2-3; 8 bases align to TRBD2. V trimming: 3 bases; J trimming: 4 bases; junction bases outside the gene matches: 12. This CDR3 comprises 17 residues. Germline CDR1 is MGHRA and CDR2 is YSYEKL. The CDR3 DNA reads TGCGCCAGCAGCCATCCCTCCGTAGCGGGAAAGGCAGATACGCAGTATTTT. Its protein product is CASSHPSVAGKADTQYF.

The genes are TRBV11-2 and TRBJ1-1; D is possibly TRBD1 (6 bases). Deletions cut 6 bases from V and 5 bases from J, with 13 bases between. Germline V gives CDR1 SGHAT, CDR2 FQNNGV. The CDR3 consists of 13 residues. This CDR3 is CASSKGGDTEAFF. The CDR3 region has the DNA TGTGCCAGCAGTAAAGGGGGAGATACTGAAGCTTTCTTT. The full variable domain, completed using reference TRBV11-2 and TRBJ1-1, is EAGVAQSPRYKIIEKRQSVAFWCNPISGHATLYWYQQILGQGPKLLIQFQNNGVVDDSQLPKDRFSAERLKGVDSTLKIQPAKLEDSAVYLCASSKGGDTEAFFGQGTRLTVV.

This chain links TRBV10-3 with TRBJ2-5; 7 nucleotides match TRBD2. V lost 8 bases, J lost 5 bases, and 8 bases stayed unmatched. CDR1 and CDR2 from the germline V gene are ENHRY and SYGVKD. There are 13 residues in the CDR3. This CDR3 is CAIEARRGETQYF. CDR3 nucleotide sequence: TGTGCCATCGAGGCCCGGCGGGGGGAGACCCAGTACTTC.

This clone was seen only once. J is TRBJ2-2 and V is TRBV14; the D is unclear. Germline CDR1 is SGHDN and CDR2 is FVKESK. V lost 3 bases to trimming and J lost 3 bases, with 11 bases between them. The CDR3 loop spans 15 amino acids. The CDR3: CASSHRAGDTGELFF. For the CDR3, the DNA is TGTGCCAGCAGCCACCGAGCAGGCGACACCGGGGAGCTGTTTTTT.

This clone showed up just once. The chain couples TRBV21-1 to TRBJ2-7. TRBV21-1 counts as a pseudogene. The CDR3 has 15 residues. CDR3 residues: CASSKQLAPFYEQYF. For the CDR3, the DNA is TGTGCCAGCAGCAAACAACTGGCCCCATTCTACGAGCAGTACTTC.

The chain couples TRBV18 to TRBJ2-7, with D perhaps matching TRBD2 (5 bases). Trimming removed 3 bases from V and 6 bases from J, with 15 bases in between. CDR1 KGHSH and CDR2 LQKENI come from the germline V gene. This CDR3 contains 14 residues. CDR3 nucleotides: TGTGCCAGCTCACCCACTTATACACGGGGCGAGCAGTACTTC. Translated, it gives CASSPTYTRGEQYF.

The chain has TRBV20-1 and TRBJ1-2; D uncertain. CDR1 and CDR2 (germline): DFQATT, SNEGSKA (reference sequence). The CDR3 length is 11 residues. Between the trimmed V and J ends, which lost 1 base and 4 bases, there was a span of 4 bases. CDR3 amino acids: CSARAAYGYTF. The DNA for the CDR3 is TGCAGTGCTAGAGCAGCCTATGGCTACACCTTC.

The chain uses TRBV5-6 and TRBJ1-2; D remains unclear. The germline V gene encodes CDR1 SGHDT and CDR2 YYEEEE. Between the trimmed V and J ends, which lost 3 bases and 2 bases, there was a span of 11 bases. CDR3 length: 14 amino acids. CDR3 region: CASSSGDWNYGYTF. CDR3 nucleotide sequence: TGTGCCAGCAGCTCCGGAGACTGGAACTATGGCTACACCTTC.

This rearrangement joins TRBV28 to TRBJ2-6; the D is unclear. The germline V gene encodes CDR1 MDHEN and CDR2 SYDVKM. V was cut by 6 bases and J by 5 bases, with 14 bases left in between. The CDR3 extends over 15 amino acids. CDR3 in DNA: TGTGCCAGCAGAATGGCGCTCTGGCGGGCCAACGTCCTGACTTTC. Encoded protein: CASRMALWRANVLTF.

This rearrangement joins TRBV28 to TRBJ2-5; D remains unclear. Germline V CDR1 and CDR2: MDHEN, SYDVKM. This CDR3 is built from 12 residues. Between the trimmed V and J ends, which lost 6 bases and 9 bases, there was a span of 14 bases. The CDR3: CASSPQDGAQYF. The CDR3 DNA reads TGTGCCAGCAGCCCCCAGGATGGGGCCCAGTACTTC.

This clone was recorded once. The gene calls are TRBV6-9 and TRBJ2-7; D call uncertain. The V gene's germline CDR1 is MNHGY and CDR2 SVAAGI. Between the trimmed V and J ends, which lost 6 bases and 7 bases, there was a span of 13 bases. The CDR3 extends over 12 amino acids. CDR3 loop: CASSHTPGEQYF. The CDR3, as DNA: TGTGCCAGCAGCCACACCCCTGGAGAGCAGTACTTC.

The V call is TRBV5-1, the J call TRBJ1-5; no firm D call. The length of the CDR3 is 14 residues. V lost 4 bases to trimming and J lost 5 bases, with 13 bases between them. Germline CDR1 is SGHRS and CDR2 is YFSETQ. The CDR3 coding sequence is TGCGCCAGCAGCCCGAATTCCCGGTATCAGCCCCAGCATTTT. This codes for CASSPNSRYQPQHF.

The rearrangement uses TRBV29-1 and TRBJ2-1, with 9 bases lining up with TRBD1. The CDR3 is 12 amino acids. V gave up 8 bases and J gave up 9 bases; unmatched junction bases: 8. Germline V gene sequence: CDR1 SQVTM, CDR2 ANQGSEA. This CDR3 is CSTGTGYAEQFF. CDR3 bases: TGCAGCACTGGGACAGGGTATGCTGAGCAGTTCTTC.

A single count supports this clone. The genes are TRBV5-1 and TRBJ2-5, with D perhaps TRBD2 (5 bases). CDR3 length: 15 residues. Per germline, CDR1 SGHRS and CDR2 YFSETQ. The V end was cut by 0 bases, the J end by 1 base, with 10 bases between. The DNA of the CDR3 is TGCGCCAGCAGCTTGGCCACTAGGGTCCAAGAGACCCAGTACTTC. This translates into CASSLATRVQETQYF. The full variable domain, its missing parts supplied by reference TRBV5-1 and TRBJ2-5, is KAGVTQTPRYLIKTRGQQVTLSCSPISGHRSVSWYQQTPGQGLQFLFEYFSETQRNKGNFPGRFSGRQFSNSRSEMNVSTLELGDSALYLCASSLATRVQETQYFGPGTRLLVL.